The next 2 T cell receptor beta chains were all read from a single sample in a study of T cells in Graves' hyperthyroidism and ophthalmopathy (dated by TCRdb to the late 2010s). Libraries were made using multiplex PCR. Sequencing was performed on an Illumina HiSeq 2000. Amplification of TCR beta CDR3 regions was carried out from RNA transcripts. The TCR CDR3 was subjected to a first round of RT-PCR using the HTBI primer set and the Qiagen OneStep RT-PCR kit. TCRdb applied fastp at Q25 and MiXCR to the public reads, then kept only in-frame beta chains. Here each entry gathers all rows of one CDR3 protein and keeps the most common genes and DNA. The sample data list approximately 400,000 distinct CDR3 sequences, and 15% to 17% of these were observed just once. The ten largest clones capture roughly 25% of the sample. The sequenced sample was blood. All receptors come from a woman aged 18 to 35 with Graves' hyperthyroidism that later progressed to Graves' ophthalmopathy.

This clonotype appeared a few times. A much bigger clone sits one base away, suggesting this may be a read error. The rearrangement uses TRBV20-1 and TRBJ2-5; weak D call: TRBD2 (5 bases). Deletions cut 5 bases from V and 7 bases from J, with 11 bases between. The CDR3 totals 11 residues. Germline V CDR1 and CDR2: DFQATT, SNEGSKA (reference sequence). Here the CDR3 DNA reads TGCAGTGCTGGTCTCCGGGGGACCCAGTACTTC. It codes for CSAGLRGTQYF.

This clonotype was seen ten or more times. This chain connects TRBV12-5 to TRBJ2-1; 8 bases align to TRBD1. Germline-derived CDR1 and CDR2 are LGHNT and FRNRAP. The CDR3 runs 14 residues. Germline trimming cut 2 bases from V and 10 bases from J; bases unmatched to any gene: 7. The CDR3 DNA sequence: TGTGCTAGTGGTTTGAACCGGGACAGGAGGGAGCAGTTCTTC. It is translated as CASGLNRDRREQFF.